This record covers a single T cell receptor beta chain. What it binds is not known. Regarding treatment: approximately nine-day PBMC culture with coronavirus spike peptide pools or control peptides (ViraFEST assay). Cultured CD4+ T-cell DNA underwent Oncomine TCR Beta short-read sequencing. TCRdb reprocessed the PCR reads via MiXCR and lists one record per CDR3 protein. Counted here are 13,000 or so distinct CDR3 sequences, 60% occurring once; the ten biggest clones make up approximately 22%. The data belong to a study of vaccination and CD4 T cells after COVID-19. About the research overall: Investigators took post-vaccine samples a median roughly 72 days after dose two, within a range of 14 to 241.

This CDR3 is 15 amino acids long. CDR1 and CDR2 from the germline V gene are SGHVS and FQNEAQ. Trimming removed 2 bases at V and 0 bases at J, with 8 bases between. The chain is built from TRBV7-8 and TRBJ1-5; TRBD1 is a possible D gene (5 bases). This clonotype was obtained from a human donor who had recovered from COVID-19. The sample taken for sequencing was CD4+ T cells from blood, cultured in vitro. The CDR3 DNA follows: TGTGCCAGCAGCTTAAGGGGTTTTAGCAATCAGCCCCAGCATTTT. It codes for CASSLRGFSNQPQHF.